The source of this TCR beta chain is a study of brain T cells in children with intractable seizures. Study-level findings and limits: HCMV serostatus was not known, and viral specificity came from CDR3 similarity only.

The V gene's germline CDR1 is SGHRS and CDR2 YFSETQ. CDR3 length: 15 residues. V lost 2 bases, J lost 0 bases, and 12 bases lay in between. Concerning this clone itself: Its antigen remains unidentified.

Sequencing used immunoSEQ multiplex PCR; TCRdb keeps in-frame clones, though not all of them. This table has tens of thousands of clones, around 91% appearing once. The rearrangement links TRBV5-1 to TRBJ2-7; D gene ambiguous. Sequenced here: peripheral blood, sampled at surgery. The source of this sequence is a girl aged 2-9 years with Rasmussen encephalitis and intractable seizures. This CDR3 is CASSFTADSSYEQYF. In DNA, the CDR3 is TGCGCCAGCAGCTTTACGGCGGATAGCTCCTACGAGCAGTACTTC.